Listed below are T cell receptor beta chains from one sample, sequenced in a study of breast tumors, draining lymph nodes, adjacent tissues. In TCRdb, the multiplex PCR reads were re-called with MiXCR into one record per CDR3 protein. Of about 15,000 distinct CDR3 sequences listed, around 52% are singletons. Specimen: tumor-adjacent breast tissue. These receptor sequences come from a female donor with breast cancer. Some clones in this sample may be carry-over from other donors' samples. CDR3s include the opening cysteine and the closing phenylalanine or tryptophan. Fields, in order: D gene, V gene, clone size, J gene, CDR3 protein, CDR3 DNA. The D gene is left open where the match is weak. Clone size appears in some rows only: once, few, many, or a class for an expanded clone.

d_call: NA
v_call: TRBV5-1
clone_size: NA
j_call: TRBJ2-3
cdr3_aa: CASRPGAGGRGTQYF
cdr3_nt: TGCGCCAGCAGACCGGGCGCTGGGGGCCGAGGTACGCAGTATTTT

d_call: NA
v_call: TRBV12-3/TRBV12-4
clone_size: many
j_call: TRBJ1-1
cdr3_aa: CASSPGQAMNTEAFF
cdr3_nt: TGTGCCAGCAGCCCGGGGCAGGCGATGAACACTGAAGCTTTCTTT

d_call: NA
v_call: TRBV24-1
clone_size: NA
j_call: TRBJ2-7
cdr3_aa: CATSELGGTENYEQYF
cdr3_nt: TGTGCCACCAGTGAGCTGGGCGGGACAGAAAACTACGAGCAGTACTTC

d_call: NA
v_call: TRBV29-1
clone_size: NA
j_call: TRBJ2-7
cdr3_aa: CSVRGFGYEQYF
cdr3_nt: TGCAGCGTGCGGGGCTTCGGCTACGAGCAGTACTTC

d_call: TRBD2
v_call: TRBV12-3/TRBV12-4
clone_size: medium-sized
j_call: TRBJ2-7
cdr3_aa: CASSSRTSGSEQYF
cdr3_nt: TGTGCCAGCAGTTCGCGGACTAGCGGGAGCGAGCAGTACTTC

d_call: TRBD1
v_call: TRBV29-1
clone_size: medium-sized
j_call: TRBJ1-2
cdr3_aa: CSAGQANYGYTF
cdr3_nt: TGCAGCGCAGGACAGGCTAACTATGGCTACACCTTC

d_call: TRBD1
v_call: TRBV12-3/TRBV12-4
clone_size: NA
j_call: TRBJ2-7
cdr3_aa: CASSHRDRGSYEQYF
cdr3_nt: TGTGCCAGCAGTCACCGGGACAGGGGCTCCTACGAGCAGTACTTC

d_call: NA
v_call: TRBV9
clone_size: many
j_call: TRBJ1-1
cdr3_aa: CASSGSTGNTEAFF
cdr3_nt: TGTGCCAGCAGCGGGAGTACGGGGAACACTGAAGCTTTCTTT

d_call: NA
v_call: TRBV14
clone_size: NA
j_call: TRBJ2-3
cdr3_aa: CASSQEASANTDTQYF
cdr3_nt: TGTGCCAGCAGCCAAGAGGCTAGTGCTAATACAGATACGCAGTATTTT

d_call: TRBD1
v_call: TRBV19
clone_size: many
j_call: TRBJ1-2
cdr3_aa: CASSTLTGAHISNYGYTF
cdr3_nt: TGTGCCAGTAGTACCCTGACAGGGGCCCACATTTCTAACTATGGCTACACCTTC

d_call: NA
v_call: TRBV7-9
clone_size: many
j_call: TRBJ2-3
cdr3_aa: CAGGTETDTQYF
cdr3_nt: TGTGCCGGAGGGACAGAGACAGATACGCAGTATTTT

d_call: NA
v_call: TRBV7-9
clone_size: NA
j_call: TRBJ2-7
cdr3_aa: CASSQGLSYEQYF
cdr3_nt: TGTGCCAGCAGTCAAGGCCTCTCCTACGAGCAGTATTTC

d_call: TRBD2
v_call: TRBV28
clone_size: many
j_call: TRBJ2-7
cdr3_aa: CASSQRLAGGNNEQYF
cdr3_nt: TGTGCCAGCAGTCAACGACTAGCGGGAGGTAACAACGAGCAGTACTTC

d_call: NA
v_call: TRBV2
clone_size: NA
j_call: TRBJ2-1
cdr3_aa: CASRGDGNNEQFF
cdr3_nt: TGTGCCAGCAGAGGGGACGGGAACAATGAGCAGTTCTTC

d_call: TRBD2
v_call: TRBV7-9
clone_size: many
j_call: TRBJ2-3
cdr3_aa: CASSSGLAGITDTQYF
cdr3_nt: TGTGCCAGCAGCTCGGGACTAGCGGGGATCACAGATACGCAGTATTTT

d_call: TRBD2
v_call: TRBV10-2
clone_size: NA
j_call: TRBJ2-7
cdr3_aa: CASSMGGGDEQYF
cdr3_nt: TGCGCCAGCAGTATGGGGGGGGGGGACGAGCAGTACTTC

d_call: NA
v_call: TRBV9
clone_size: many
j_call: TRBJ2-4
cdr3_aa: CASSAEGRGQAKNIQYF
cdr3_nt: TGTGCCAGCAGCGCTGAGGGGAGGGGGCAAGCCAAAAACATTCAGTACTTC

d_call: NA
v_call: TRBV5-6
clone_size: NA
j_call: TRBJ2-3
cdr3_aa: CASSLVDTGRDTQYF
cdr3_nt: TGTGCCAGCAGCTTGGTGGACACGGGGAGGGATACGCAGTATTTT

d_call: TRBD2
v_call: TRBV11-3
clone_size: many
j_call: TRBJ2-1
cdr3_aa: CASSFFFGTNNEQFF
cdr3_nt: TGTGCCAGCAGCTTCTTTTTCGGGACTAACAATGAGCAGTTCTTC

d_call: NA
v_call: TRBV4-2
clone_size: NA
j_call: TRBJ1-3
cdr3_aa: CASSQGPGPNSGNTIYF
cdr3_nt: TGTGCCAGCAGCCAAGGGCCGGGACCCAACTCTGGAAACACCATATATTTT

d_call: NA
v_call: TRBV5-4
clone_size: few
j_call: TRBJ1-2
cdr3_aa: CASSLQGVGGYTF
cdr3_nt: TGTGCCAGCAGCCTACAGGGCGTCGGTGGCTACACCTTC

d_call: NA
v_call: TRBV7-8
clone_size: few
j_call: TRBJ2-3
cdr3_aa: CASTGLNPTDTQYF
cdr3_nt: TGTGCCAGCACGGGGTTGAACCCGACAGATACGCAGTATTTT

d_call: TRBD1
v_call: TRBV7-2
clone_size: once
j_call: TRBJ1-3
cdr3_aa: CASSLAGTGLSGNPIYF
cdr3_nt: TGTGCCAGCAGCTTAGCGGGGACAGGCCTCTCTGGAAACCCCATATATTTT

d_call: TRBD1
v_call: TRBV14
clone_size: NA
j_call: TRBJ2-2
cdr3_aa: CASSRRQGGTRIAGELFF
cdr3_nt: TGTGCCAGCAGCCGACGACAGGGGGGCACTAGGATCGCCGGGGAGCTGTTTTTT

d_call: NA
v_call: TRBV20-1
clone_size: few
j_call: TRBJ1-4
cdr3_aa: CSARRTGPNEKLFF
cdr3_nt: TGCAGTGCTAGGAGGACCGGACCAAATGAAAAACTGTTTTTT

d_call: NA
v_call: TRBV4-1
clone_size: NA
j_call: TRBJ2-7
cdr3_aa: CASSHGPGGMYEQYF
cdr3_nt: TGCGCCAGCAGCCATGGGCCTGGGGGGATGTACGAGCAGTACTTC

d_call: TRBD2
v_call: TRBV7-2
clone_size: NA
j_call: TRBJ2-1
cdr3_aa: CASSLGSGGYNEQFF
cdr3_nt: TGTGCCAGCAGCTTAGGGAGCGGGGGGTACAATGAGCAGTTCTTC

d_call: NA
v_call: TRBV6-2/TRBV6-3
clone_size: NA
j_call: TRBJ2-7
cdr3_aa: CASGSGTPFSYEQYF
cdr3_nt: TGTGCCAGCGGGTCGGGGACCCCTTTCTCCTACGAGCAGTACTTC

d_call: NA
v_call: TRBV6-5
clone_size: NA
j_call: TRBJ1-2
cdr3_aa: CASRPVGRSYGYTF
cdr3_nt: TGTGCCAGCAGACCCGTCGGACGGTCCTATGGCTACACCTTC

d_call: NA
v_call: TRBV3-1
clone_size: NA
j_call: TRBJ1-2
cdr3_aa: CASSQGTGSYYGYTF
cdr3_nt: TGTGCCAGCAGCCAAGGAACGGGGAGTTACTATGGCTACACCTTC

d_call: NA
v_call: TRBV11-2
clone_size: many
j_call: TRBJ1-1
cdr3_aa: CASGQGRGSWKETEAFF
cdr3_nt: TGTGCCAGCGGCCAGGGGAGAGGGTCTTGGAAGGAAACTGAAGCTTTCTTT